This TCR beta chain was found in a study of T cell changes during pregnancy in multiple sclerosis. TCRdb keeps only in-frame clones here, not all; method: immunoSEQ multiplex PCR. The table records around 77,000 clones, 91% of them present only once. The sequence derives from a female donor in good health, enrolled as a control in a pregnancy study. This specimen consisted of peripheral blood, obtained in the third trimester of pregnancy.

CDR3 residues: CASSFGGRTYGYTF. CDR3 DNA sequence: TGTGCCAGCAGCTTTGGAGGTCGAACCTATGGCTACACCTTC. The chain couples TRBV7-2 to TRBJ1-2; no reliable D call. CDR1 and CDR2 (germline): SGHTA, FQGNSA. Trimming stripped 3 bases from V and 4 bases from J, with 12 bases between. The CDR3 covers 14 residues.